This TCR beta chain came from a study of T-cell memory formation after mild COVID-19. Overall study results and limits: The finding that pre-infection memory included some responding clones suggested that cross-reactive memory joined. A balance of CD4 and CD8 characterized clones contracting day 15 to 85, whereas later expanders leaned CD4+. Of the contracting clones, CD4+ ones lay mainly in CM and EM, and CD8+ ones in EMRA.

This CDR3 is built from 15 residues. V lost 4 bases to trimming and J lost 1 base; unmatched junction nucleotides: 6. Looked up from germline, CDR1 is SGHRS and CDR2 is YFSETQ. This clonotype was seen more than once but under ten times. The antigen is undetermined. Sample barcodes and UMIs were carried by the TCR alpha and TCR beta cDNA libraries that 5'RACE generated with constant-segment primers. One entry per CDR3 protein, called by TCRdb with MiXCR from the 5' RACE reads. The sample consists of roughly 200,000 distinct CDR3 sequences, about a sixth of them appearing once. V usage is TRBV5-1 and J usage is TRBJ1-1; 8 bases line up with TRBD1. Sequencing was done on a sample of PBMCs or a T cell subset sorted from them (not recorded which). This sequence was found in an adult woman who had mild COVID-19 (a few samples of this study predate the infection). Cell type and time point are not known. CDR3 bases: TGCGCCAGCAGCCCAGGACAGGGAGGGAACACTGAAGCTTTCTTT. Translating gives CASSPGQGGNTEAFF.